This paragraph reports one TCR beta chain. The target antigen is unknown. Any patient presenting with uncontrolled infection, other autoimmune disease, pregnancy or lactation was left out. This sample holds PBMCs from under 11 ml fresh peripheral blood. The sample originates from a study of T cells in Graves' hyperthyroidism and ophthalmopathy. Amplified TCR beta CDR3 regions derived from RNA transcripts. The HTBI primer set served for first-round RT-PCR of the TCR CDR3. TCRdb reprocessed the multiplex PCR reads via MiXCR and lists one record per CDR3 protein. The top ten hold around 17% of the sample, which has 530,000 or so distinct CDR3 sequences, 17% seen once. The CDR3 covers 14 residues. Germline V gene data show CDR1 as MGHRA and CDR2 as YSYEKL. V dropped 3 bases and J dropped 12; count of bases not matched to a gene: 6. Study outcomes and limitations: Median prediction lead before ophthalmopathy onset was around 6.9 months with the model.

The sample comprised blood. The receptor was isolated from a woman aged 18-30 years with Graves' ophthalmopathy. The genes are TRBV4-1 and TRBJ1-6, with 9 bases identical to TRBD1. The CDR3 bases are TGCGCCAGCAGCCAGGAGGGGACAGGGAAACCCCTCCACTTT. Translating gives CASSQEGTGKPLHF.